The entry below gives a single T cell receptor beta chain sequence along with its context. This sample is part of a study of shared clonotypes between healthy human individuals. The CDR3 consists of 16 residues. The germline CDR1 and CDR2 sequences are MGHRA and YSYEKL. Trimming took 3 bases from V and 1 from J, leaving 13 bases between them. Positive CCR7 selection of CD45RO-negative cells yielded the naive CD8 cells, and terminally differentiated effector memory CD45RA+ cells were excluded. A roughly 200 ng quantity of DNA, approximately 29,000 T cell genomes, went into the sorted-subset replicate PCRs. The assay was immunoSEQ multiplex PCR, and TCRdb's table has in-frame clones only and misses some. This sample has around 560,000 clones, with about 95% found just once.

The TCR was taken from a woman aged 25 to 39 in good health. The chain employs TRBV4-1 and TRBJ1-5; D is undetermined. What was sequenced was naive CD8+ T cells sorted from blood. CDR3 protein: CASSHRPGDSNQPQHF. Here the CDR3 DNA reads TGCGCCAGCAGCCACCGCCCTGGTGACAGCAATCAGCCCCAGCATTTT.